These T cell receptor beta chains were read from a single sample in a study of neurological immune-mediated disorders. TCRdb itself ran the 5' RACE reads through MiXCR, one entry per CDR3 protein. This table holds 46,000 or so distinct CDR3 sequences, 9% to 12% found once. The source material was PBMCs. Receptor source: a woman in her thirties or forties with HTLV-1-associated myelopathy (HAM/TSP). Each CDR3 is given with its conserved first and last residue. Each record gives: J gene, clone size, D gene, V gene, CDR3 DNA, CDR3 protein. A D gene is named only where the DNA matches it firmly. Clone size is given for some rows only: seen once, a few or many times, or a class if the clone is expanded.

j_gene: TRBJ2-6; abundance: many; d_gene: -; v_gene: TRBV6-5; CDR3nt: TGTGCCAGCAGTGTAGGACAAGGGTGGGGCTCTGGGGCCAACGTCCTGACTTTC; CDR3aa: CASSVGQGWGSGANVLTF
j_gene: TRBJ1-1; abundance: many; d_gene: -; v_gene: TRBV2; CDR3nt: TGTGCCAGCAGTGGTCAGGGCGGCACTGAAGCTTTCTTT; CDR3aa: CASSGQGGTEAFF
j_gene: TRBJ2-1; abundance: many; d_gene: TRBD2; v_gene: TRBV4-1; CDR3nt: TGCGCCAGCAGCGGGAGCGGGGGAAACTCCTACAATGAGCAGTTCTTC; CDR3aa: CASSGSGGNSYNEQFF
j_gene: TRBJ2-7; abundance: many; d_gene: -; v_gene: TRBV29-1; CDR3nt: TGCAGCGTAGGGGGGGCCGAGCAGTACTTC; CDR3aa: CSVGGAEQYF
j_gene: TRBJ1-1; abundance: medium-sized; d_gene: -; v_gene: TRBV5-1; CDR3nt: TGCGCCAGCAGCTTGCGGGGGTTGAACACTGAAGCTTTCTTT; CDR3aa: CASSLRGLNTEAFF
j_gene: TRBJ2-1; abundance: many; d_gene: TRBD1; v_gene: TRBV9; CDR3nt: TGTGCCAGCAGCGAGCCGGGACAGGGAAAAGCGAATGAGCAGTTCTTC; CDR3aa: CASSEPGQGKANEQFF
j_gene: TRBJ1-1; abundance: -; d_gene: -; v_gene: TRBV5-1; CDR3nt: TGCGCCAGCAGCCTAAGCGGCAGGGGCGCTGAAGCTTGCTTT; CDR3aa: CASSLSGRGAEACF
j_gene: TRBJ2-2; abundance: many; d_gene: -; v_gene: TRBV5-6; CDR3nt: TGTGCCAGCAGCCTAACGTGGAACACCGGGGAGCTGTTTTTT; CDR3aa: CASSLTWNTGELFF
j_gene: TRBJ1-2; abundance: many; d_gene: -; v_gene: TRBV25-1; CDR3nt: TGTGCCAGCAGTAAGGGGGTCGAAGGCTACACCTTC; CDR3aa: CASSKGVEGYTF
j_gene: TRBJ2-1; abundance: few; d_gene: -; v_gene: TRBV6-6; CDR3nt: TGTGCCAGCAGTGCGGGAAACTACAATGAGCAGTTCTTC; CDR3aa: CASSAGNYNEQFF
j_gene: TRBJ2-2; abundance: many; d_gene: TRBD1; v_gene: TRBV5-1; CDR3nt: TGCGCCAGCAGCCCCTGGGGACAGGAGAACACCGGGGAGCTGTTTTTT; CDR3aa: CASSPWGQENTGELFF